The 31 T cell receptor beta chains below come from one sample, sequenced in a study of lymphopenia after photon versus proton radiotherapy. The method was immunoSEQ multiplex PCR; TCRdb's version includes in-frame clones alone and lacks a portion of them. Here the sample spans roughly 30,000 clones, roughly 90% being singletons. This specimen was peripheral blood, taken from a patient treated with proton-based radiotherapy. The source is a woman aged 55-69 years with cholangiocarcinoma. Some clones in this sample may be carry-over from other donors' samples.

The chain employs TRBV6-6 and TRBJ2-7; 7 bases fit TRBD2. The CDR3 is 15 residues long. Germline values: CDR1 MNHNY, CDR2 SVGAGI (reference sequence). J lost 7 bases, V lost 7 bases, and 16 bases had no gene match. The DNA for the CDR3 is TGTGCCAGCACCGACTTGCGGGGGTCTACGAGGGAGCAGTACTTC. As protein: CASTDLRGSTREQYF.

This clone was seen once. The gene calls are TRBV7-3 and TRBJ1-2; 11 bases map to TRBD1. CDR3 length: 15 residues. Germline V lookup: CDR1 SGHTA, CDR2 FQGTGA. The V and J ends lost 4 bases and 6 bases, in that order; junction bases with no gene match: 7. The CDR3 loop reads CASSSPDRGRDGYTF. Here the CDR3 DNA reads TGTGCCAGCAGCTCCCCGGACAGGGGGCGAGATGGCTACACCTTC.

This clone was observed a single time. The chain has TRBV5-4 and TRBJ2-5; possible D gene TRBD1, 6 bases. This CDR3 is 14 amino acids long. Trimming left V 0 bases short and J 4 bases short, with 10 bases between. Germline CDR1 is SGHNT and CDR2 is YYREEE (reference sequence). This CDR3 is CASSLGQAAETQYF. In DNA, the CDR3 is TGTGCCAGCAGCTTGGGACAGGCGGCAGAGACCCAGTACTTC.

The gene calls are TRBV18 and TRBJ1-2; D is ambiguous. Germline-derived CDR1 and CDR2 are KGHSH and LQKENI. V shed 3 bases and J shed 8 bases, with 10 bases lying between them. The CDR3 runs 12 residues. The CDR3 DNA reads TGTGCCAGCTCACCTGACACCCGGGGCTACACCTTC. It translates to CASSPDTRGYTF.

The J gene is TRBJ2-5, the V gene TRBV18, with unresolved D. Germline lookup yields CDR1 KGHSH and CDR2 LQKENI. Trimming took 2 bases from V and 2 from J, leaving 9 bases between them. The length of the CDR3 is 14 residues. The CDR3 protein is CASSPGNRQETQYF. As DNA, the CDR3 is TGTGCCAGCTCACCAGGCAACAGACAAGAGACCCAGTACTTC. The full variable domain, its missing parts supplied by reference TRBV18 and TRBJ2-5, is NAGVMQNPRHLVRRRGQEARLRCSPMKGHSHVYWYRQLPEEGLKFMVYLQKENIIDESGMPKERFSAEFPKEGPSILRIQQVVRGDSAAYFCASSPGNRQETQYFGPGTRLLVL.

V gene TRBV10-1 combines with J gene TRBJ2-2, with D possibly being TRBD1 or TRBD2 (6 bases each). The CDR3 has 11 amino acids. The germline CDR1 and CDR2 sequences are WNHNN and SYGVQD (reference sequence). With 11 bases removed from V and 14 bases from J, the gap between germline ends came to 18 bases. CDR3 loop: CAGKGGRRLFF. CDR3 DNA: TGCGCCGGGAAGGGGGGCCGACGACTGTTTTTT.

This clone was counted a few times. V gene TRBV7-3 combines with J gene TRBJ2-3; 9 bases align to TRBD2. V trimming: 1 base; J trimming: 2 bases; junction bases outside the gene matches: 4. The CDR3 covers 16 residues. Germline V gives CDR1 SGHTA, CDR2 FQGTGA. CDR3 amino acids: CASSLILAGPTDTQYF. CDR3 sequence (DNA): TGTGCCAGCAGCTTAATCCTAGCGGGGCCCACAGATACGCAGTATTTT. Together with reference TRBV7-3 and TRBJ2-3, the CDR3 gives the full variable domain: GAGVSQTPSNKVTEKGKYVELRCDPISGHTALYWYRQSLGQGPEFLIYFQGTGAADDSGLPNDRFFAVRPEGSVSTLKIQRTERGDSAVYLCASSLILAGPTDTQYFGPGTRLTVL.

V is TRBV23-1 and J is TRBJ1-2; D remains ambiguous. TRBV23-1 is given ORF status, its function remaining uncertain. The CDR3 length is 13 residues. The germline V and J ends were trimmed by 0 bases and 8 bases, with 10 bases remaining between them. The CDR3 reads CASSQSRVRGYTF. The CDR3 nucleotides read TGCGCCAGCAGTCAATCAAGGGTCCGGGGCTACACCTTC.

The rearrangement joins TRBV7-8 to TRBJ2-7, with D possibly matching TRBD2 (6 bases). This CDR3 region has 15 residues. Germline-derived CDR1 and CDR2 are SGHVS and FQNEAQ. V lost 2 bases to trimming and J lost 0 bases, with 11 bases between them. The CDR3 region has the DNA TGTGCCAGCAGCTTAAGAGGCGGGATCTCCTACGAGCAGTACTTC. Translating gives CASSLRGGISYEQYF.

V and J are TRBV7-9 and TRBJ2-3; TRBD2 agrees at 9 bases. CDR1 is SEHNR, CDR2 FQNEAQ, per germline (reference sequence). The CDR3 runs to 15 residues. J lost 5 bases, V lost 0 bases, and 3 bases had no gene match. The chain's CDR3 is CASSLAETSGDTQYF. The CDR3 nucleotides are TGTGCCAGCAGCTTAGCCGAGACTAGCGGAGATACGCAGTATTTT.

This clone is a singleton in its sample. V usage is TRBV15 and J usage is TRBJ1-1; 10 nucleotides agree with TRBD1. The CDR3 consists of 14 residues. In germline, CDR1 is LNHNV, CDR2 YYDKDF (reference sequence). V shed 8 bases, J shed 5 bases, and the junction held 8 bases outside the gene matches. The CDR3 bases are TGTGCCACCGGTGACAGGGGGCGGGAAACTGAAGCTTTCTTT. Translation: CATGDRGRETEAFF. Variable domain in full (rest from reference TRBV15 and TRBJ1-1): DAMVIQNPRYQVTQFGKPVTLSCSQTLNHNVMYWYQQKSSQAPKLLFHYYDKDFNNEADTPDNFQSRRPNTSFCFLDIRSPGLGDTAMYLCATGDRGRETEAFFGQGTRLTVV.

V and J are TRBV5-5 and TRBJ2-1; 10 bases are shared with TRBD2. Per germline, CDR1 SGHKS and CDR2 YYEKEE (reference sequence). This CDR3 is 20 amino acids long. With 4 bases clipped from V and 6 bases from J, the junction kept 22 bases outside the gene matches. CDR3 nucleotide sequence: TGTGCCAGCAGCCAGTACAGGGGCACTAGCGGGGAATCTCCCCTCAATGAGCAGTTCTTC. This sequence encodes CASSQYRGTSGESPLNEQFF.

About this clone: Since a far larger clone is one base different, this is likely a read error. This rearrangement joins TRBV28 to TRBJ1-5, with D possibly being TRBD1 (6 bases). Trimming stripped 6 bases from V and 6 bases from J, with 15 bases between. CDR3 size: 14 residues. The V gene's germline CDR1 is MDHEN and CDR2 SYDVKM. CDR3 loop: CASRDRSYAQPQHF. CDR3 coding DNA: TGTGCCAGCAGGGACAGATCTTACGCTCAGCCCCAGCATTTT.

V usage is TRBV19 and J usage is TRBJ2-3; 10 bases agree with TRBD2. This CDR3 region has 13 residues. The germline gives CDR1 LNHDA, CDR2 SQIVND (reference sequence). The trim removed 10 bases at V and 4 bases at J, leaving 5 bases unmatched. DNA for the CDR3: TGTGCCATTAGCGGGAGGAGGGCAGATACGCAGTATTTT. It codes for CAISGRRADTQYF.

V usage is TRBV25-1 and J usage is TRBJ1-1; D gene uncertain. The CDR3 sequence is 12 residues long. CDR1 and CDR2 (germline): MGHDK, SYGVNS. V was cut by 1 base and J by 11 bases, with 11 bases left in between. The CDR3 is CASSEFEGRAFF. As DNA, the CDR3 is TGTGCCAGCAGTGAATTTGAGGGTCGGGCTTTCTTT.

The chain is built from TRBV2 and TRBJ2-5, with D possibly TRBD2 on 6 matching bases. Germline V gene sequence: CDR1 SNHLY, CDR2 FYNNEI. Trimming pared 1 base from V and 7 bases from J, leaving 10 bases between. The CDR3 is 13 amino acids. The CDR3 nucleotides are TGTGCCAGCAGTGAAGAGGGACTCTTGACCCAGTACTTC. Translating gives CASSEEGLLTQYF. The entire variable domain, with the rest obtained from reference TRBV2 and TRBJ2-5, is as follows: EPEVTQTPSHQVTQMGQEVILRCVPISNHLYFYWYRQILGQKVEFLVSFYNNEISEKSEIFDDQFSVERPDGSNFTLKIRSTKLEDSAMYFCASSEEGLLTQYFGPGTRLLVL.

This clone was observed a few times. The rearrangement joins TRBV10-3 to TRBJ2-7; D remains ambiguous. Looked up from germline, CDR1 is ENHRY and CDR2 is SYGVKD. The ends were cut back, 4 bases at V and 1 base at J, with 11 bases in the middle. The CDR3 length is 14 residues. The CDR3 DNA is TGTGCCATCAGTGCAAGTGTGACATCCTACGAGCAGTACTTC. Its translation: CAISASVTSYEQYF.

This clone was seen a handful of times. V usage is TRBV7-9 and J usage is TRBJ1-5; D is undetermined. Trimming took off 1 base at V and 5 bases at J, with 6 bases between the two ends. Germline CDR1 is SEHNR and CDR2 is FQNEAQ (reference sequence). This CDR3 region has 13 residues. CDR3 sequence reads: CASSLVGDQPQHF. The CDR3, as DNA: TGTGCCAGCAGCTTAGTCGGAGATCAGCCCCAGCATTTT.

The chain uses TRBV27 and TRBJ2-7; 8 bases map to TRBD2. The CDR3 is 13 amino acids. The V and J ends lost 4 bases and 11 bases, in that order; junction bases with no gene match: 10. Looked up from germline, CDR1 is MNHEY and CDR2 is SMNVEV (reference sequence). The CDR3 reads CASSSIPGTREYF. CDR3 DNA sequence: TGTGCCAGCAGTTCGATCCCCGGGACTAGGGAGTACTTC.

DNA of the CDR3: TGTGCCAGCAGCGAGGTCGGGGGCTGGCGGACTGAAGCTTTCTTT. It codes for CASSEVGGWRTEAFF. The rearrangement joins TRBV5-6 to TRBJ1-1; a weak D match, TRBD1 (6 bases). The CDR3 consists of 15 residues. Trimming took 4 bases from V and 5 from J, leaving 18 bases between them. Germline-derived CDR1 and CDR2 are SGHDT and YYEEEE.

This clone was seen a handful of times. The rearrangement joins TRBV7-9 to TRBJ2-7, with 7 bases lining up with TRBD2. CDR3 length: 13 residues. V dropped 6 bases and J dropped 6; count of bases not matched to a gene: 8. Looked up from germline, CDR1 is SEHNR and CDR2 is FQNEAQ (reference sequence). The CDR3 loop is CASSKRDGVEQYF. In DNA, the CDR3 is TGTGCCAGCAGTAAGCGGGATGGGGTCGAGCAGTACTTC.

This chain connects TRBV9 to TRBJ2-2; TRBD2 agrees at 7 bases. Germline CDR1 reads SGDLS; CDR2 reads YYNGEE. The CDR3 has 16 amino acids. V lost 4 bases and J lost 6; bases outside the gene matches: 12. Written as DNA, the CDR3 is TGTGCCAGCAGCCCTCGGACTAGTTGGGAGGCCGGGGAGCTGTTTTTT. This codes for CASSPRTSWEAGELFF.

The chain has TRBV9 and TRBJ2-6; possibly TRBD1 for D (6 bases). The CDR3 consists of 14 residues. Per germline, CDR1 SGDLS and CDR2 YYNGEE. The V end lost 8 bases, the J end lost 0 bases, and 9 bases lay between the germline ends. The CDR3 DNA follows: TGTGCCAGTCAGGGGATCTCTGGGGCCAACGTCCTGACTTTC. Translated: CASQGISGANVLTF.

In nucleotides, the CDR3 is TGTGCCAGCAGCTTAGATCGGGGGGGTTACAATGAGCAGTTCTTC. Translated, it gives CASSLDRGGYNEQFF. The chain joins TRBV11-3 to TRBJ2-1; 8 bases line up with TRBD2. Germline CDR1 and CDR2: SGHNT and YENEEA. The CDR3 loop spans 15 amino acids. Unmatched junction bases numbered 2, after V lost 0 bases and J lost 4 bases.

CDR3 loop: CASSVVTGRTEAFF. The DNA for the CDR3 is TGTGCCAGCAGCGTAGTTACAGGGAGAACTGAAGCTTTCTTT. The chain couples TRBV9 to TRBJ1-1; tentative D call: TRBD1 (6 bases). Germline CDR1 is SGDLS and CDR2 is YYNGEE. V lost 0 bases and J lost 5, with 11 bases in between. The CDR3 length is 14 residues.

The genes are TRBV12-1 and TRBJ1-3; the table's TRBD1 call for D was not verified on the DNA. TRBV12-1 is given as a pseudogene. This CDR3 is built from 15 residues. CDR3 amino acids: CASSADRGSGNTIYF. In nucleotides, the CDR3 is TGTGCCAGCAGCGCGGACAGGGGATCTGGAAACACCATATATTTT.

The chain recombines TRBV4-3 with TRBJ2-3; the match to TRBD2 covers 9 bases. The V and J ends lost 1 base and 4 bases, in that order; junction bases with no gene match: 6. This CDR3 spans 16 amino acids. Per the germline V gene, CDR1 is LGHNA and CDR2 is YSLEER. CDR3 coding DNA: TGCGCCAGCAGCCAAGGGGCGGGAGGGCCCCCAGATACGCAGTATTTT. Translation: CASSQGAGGPPDTQYF.

The chain joins TRBV27 to TRBJ1-1; 7 bases are shared with TRBD1. The germline V gene encodes CDR1 MNHEY and CDR2 SMNVEV (reference sequence). Trimming removed 8 bases from V and 1 base from J; junction bases left unmatched: 7. The CDR3 has 14 residues. The CDR3 DNA reads TGTGCCAGCGGCCCGGGACAGCAGAACACTGAAGCTTTCTTT. Amino acid sequence: CASGPGQQNTEAFF.

The chain couples TRBV18 to TRBJ1-2, with 7 bases identical to TRBD1. The V gene's germline CDR1 is KGHSH and CDR2 LQKENI. There are 15 residues in the CDR3. Unmatched junction bases numbered 5, after V lost 0 bases and J lost 4 bases. The CDR3 nucleotides read TGTGCCAGCTCACCACCGGACAGGTACTCCTATGGCTACACCTTC. It encodes CASSPPDRYSYGYTF.

This chain connects TRBV19 to TRBJ2-3; D may be TRBD2 (6 bases). Trimming shortened V by 5 bases and J by 6 bases, and 27 bases separated the two germline ends. The CDR3 sequence is 18 residues long. The germline CDR1 and CDR2 sequences are LNHDA and SQIVND (reference sequence). CDR3 sequence (DNA): TGTGCCAGTAGTTTGAAATCCCCTAGCGATGGGGATCGGGATACGCAGTATTTT. This gives the protein CASSLKSPSDGDRDTQYF.

The DNA of the CDR3 is TGTGCTAGTGGATCCCTCAGCGGGGCAGATACGCAGTATTTT. This encodes CASGSLSGADTQYF. The chain links TRBV12-5 to TRBJ2-3, with 7 bases aligning to TRBD2. The CDR3 runs 14 residues. CDR1 and CDR2 (germline): LGHNT, FRNRAP. Germline trimming cut 6 bases from V and 4 bases from J; bases unmatched to any gene: 7.